A selection of T cell receptor beta chains follows, all from one sample in a study of blood T cell repertoires in COVID-19. Assay used: immunoSEQ multiplex PCR; TCRdb lists only in-frame clones, some missing. The sample includes about 33,000 clones, 85% to 95% of them seen just once. Material: peripheral blood. The receptors stem from a human donor in a cohort sampled during active COVID-19. CDR3s include the opening cysteine and the closing phenylalanine or tryptophan. A D gene is named only where the DNA matches it firmly. Clone size is stated in some rows and not others, as once, few, many or a class when expanded.

cdr3_length,d_call,v_call,j_call,clone_size,cdr3_nt,cdr3_aa
18,TRBD2,TRBV4-1,TRBJ2-2,NA,TGCGCCAGCAGCCAAGAGGGACTAGCGGGAGGATGGACCGGGGAGCTGTTTTTT,CASSQEGLAGGWTGELFF
16,TRBD2,TRBV7-2,TRBJ2-1,NA,TGTGCCAGCAATCCCCGAGTGACTAGCGGGAACAATGAGCAGTTCTTC,CASNPRVTSGNNEQFF
13,NA,TRBV7-6,TRBJ2-1,NA,TGTGCCAGCAGCTCTTTACTCGCGAATGAGCAGTTCTTC,CASSSLLANEQFF
14,TRBD1,TRBV6-4,TRBJ2-1,NA,TGTGCCAGCAGTGATCAGACAGGGTCCGATGAGCAGTTCTTC,CASSDQTGSDEQFF
14,TRBD1,TRBV28,TRBJ1-2,NA,TGTGCCAGCAGTTTATTGGACAGGGTCTATGGCTACACCTTC,CASSLLDRVYGYTF
15,TRBD1,TRBV4-2,TRBJ2-7,NA,TGTGCCAGCAGCCAAGGGGGGACAGGGGTCGGCGAGCAGTACTTC,CASSQGGTGVGEQYF
15,TRBD2,TRBV2,TRBJ2-1,NA,TGTGCCAGCAGGGCTGGCGGGAGTATCGAAAATGAGCAGTTCTTC,CASRAGGSIENEQFF
12,NA,TRBV19,TRBJ1-4,once,TGTGCCAGTAGTCCGACTAACGGGGAACTGTTTTTT,CASSPTNGELFF
18,NA,TRBV5-4,TRBJ2-5,NA,TGTGCCAGCATGCAGCTTGGGTTTCGGGAACGGGACAAAGAGACCCAGTACTTC,CASMQLGFRERDKETQYF
13,NA,TRBV18,TRBJ1-2,NA,TGTGCCAGCTCACCCGACACTAACTATGGCTACACCTTC,CASSPDTNYGYTF
15,NA,TRBV5-5,TRBJ1-2,NA,TGTGCCAGCCGTCTAGGGCCCGGGGTCGCGGAACTATACACCTTC,CASRLGPGVAELYTF
14,TRBD1,TRBV27,TRBJ1-4,NA,TGTGCCAGCAGCGCCTTCCGGGACAGTGAAAAACTGTTTTTT,CASSAFRDSEKLFF
14,TRBD1,TRBV7-9,TRBJ2-7,NA,TGTGCCAGCAGCTCCACCGGGACAGGGATCGAGCAGTACTTC,CASSSTGTGIEQYF
16,NA,TRBV5-1,TRBJ1-2,NA,TGCGCCAGCAGCTCCTACCCAGGGGCAGCTAACTATGGCTACACCTTC,CASSSYPGAANYGYTF
14,NA,TRBV11-2,TRBJ2-5,NA,TGTGCCAGCAGCTTAGAACTAGTCCAAGAGACCCAGTACTTC,CASSLELVQETQYF
13,NA,TRBV18,TRBJ1-5,NA,TGTGCCAGCTCACCGGGAGGGAGACAGCCCCAGCATTTT,CASSPGGRQPQHF
15,TRBD1,TRBV7-6,TRBJ2-3,NA,TGTGCCAGCAGCTCCGGGACAGGGAACACAGATACGCAGTATTTT,CASSSGTGNTDTQYF
16,NA,TRBV7-6,TRBJ2-1,NA,TGTGCCAGCAGCTTAGGTCTAGGTGCCTTTGACAATGAGCAGTTCTTC,CASSLGLGAFDNEQFF
15,TRBD2,TRBV7-2,TRBJ2-7,NA,TGTGCCAGCAGCTTAACCGGACTAGCAATTAGCGAGCAGTACTTC,CASSLTGLAISEQYF
15,NA,TRBV27,TRBJ2-7,NA,TGTGCCAGCAGGCCTCAGACACACTTCTCCTACGAGCAGTACTTC,CASRPQTHFSYEQYF
12,NA,TRBV3-1/TRBV3-2,TRBJ2-7,NA,TGTGCCAGCAGCCACGCAGGTGAAGAGCAGTACTTC,CASSHAGEEQYF
16,TRBD1,TRBV30,TRBJ1-2,NA,TGTGCCTGGGTTGGGGGCCAGACAGGGGGAGGATTTGGCTACACCTTC,CAWVGGQTGGGFGYTF
15,NA,TRBV6-5,TRBJ2-5,once,TGTGCCAGCAGGGCGGACCTGACTAGTGGAGAGACCCAGTACTTC,CASRADLTSGETQYF
15,TRBD2,TRBV5-1,TRBJ2-3,NA,TGCGCCAGCAGTCCAGCGGGGTTCATCACAGATACGCAGTATTTT,CASSPAGFITDTQYF
15,NA,TRBV7-3,TRBJ1-1,NA,TGTGCCAGCGCCCCCAGCGGGACGCCCAACACTGAAGCTTTCTTT,CASAPSGTPNTEAFF
14,NA,TRBV10-3,TRBJ1-2,NA,TGTGCCATCAGTGATATAACCAGATGGGCCGGCTACACCTTC,CAISDITRWAGYTF
18,TRBD1,TRBV7-9,TRBJ2-6,NA,TGTGCCAGCAGCGCTGGACAGGGGTTCAGCTCTGGGGCCAACGTCCTGACTTTC,CASSAGQGFSSGANVLTF
15,NA,TRBV5-6,TRBJ2-4,NA,TGTGCCAGCAGCTTGGCCGTCGCTGGAGGAAACATTCAGTACTTC,CASSLAVAGGNIQYF
15,NA,TRBV11-3,TRBJ2-3,NA,TGTGCCAGCAGCTTTAGCGGTTATAGCACAGATACGCAGTATTTT,CASSFSGYSTDTQYF
12,NA,TRBV5-1,TRBJ2-5,once,TGCGCCAGCAGCTTGACAGGGGGGGCCCAGTACTTC,CASSLTGGAQYF
13,NA,TRBV6-2/TRBV6-3,TRBJ1-1,once,TGTGCCAGCAGTGGTAGTACGGACACTGAAGCTTTCTTT,CASSGSTDTEAFF
15,NA,TRBV7-6,TRBJ2-7,once,TGTGCCAGCAGCCCCGTGTCGGGCCCGGGGTACGAGCAGTACTTC,CASSPVSGPGYEQYF
14,TRBD2,TRBV30,TRBJ2-1,NA,TGTGCCTGGATCAGGACTAGCGGGTACAATGAGCAGTTCTTC,CAWIRTSGYNEQFF
14,NA,TRBV7-9,TRBJ2-1,NA,TGTGCCAGCAGCTTAACGGGAACCAGCGTTGAGCAGTTCTTC,CASSLTGTSVEQFF
13,NA,TRBV11-2,TRBJ2-7,NA,TGTGCCAGCAGCTTAGTGGGAGGCTACGAGCAGTACTTC,CASSLVGGYEQYF